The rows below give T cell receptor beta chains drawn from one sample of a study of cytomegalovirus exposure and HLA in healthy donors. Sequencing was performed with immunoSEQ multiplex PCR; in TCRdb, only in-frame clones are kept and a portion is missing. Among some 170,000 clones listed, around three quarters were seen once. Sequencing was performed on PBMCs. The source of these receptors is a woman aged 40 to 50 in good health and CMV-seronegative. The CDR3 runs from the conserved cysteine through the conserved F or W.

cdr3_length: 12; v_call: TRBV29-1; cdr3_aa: CSVEQEGYEQYF
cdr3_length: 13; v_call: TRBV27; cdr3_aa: CASSLTGENGYTF
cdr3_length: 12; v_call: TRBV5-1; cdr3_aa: CASSLQGDGYTF
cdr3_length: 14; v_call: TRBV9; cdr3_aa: CASSVSGSNNEQFF
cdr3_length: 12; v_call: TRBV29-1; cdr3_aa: CSVLDQGETQYF
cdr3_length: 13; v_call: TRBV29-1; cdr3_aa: CSVVPPGGMRAFF
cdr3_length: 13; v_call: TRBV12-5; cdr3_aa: CASAPARGTEAFF
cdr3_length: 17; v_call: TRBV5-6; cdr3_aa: CASSLAGGRPRGDTQYF
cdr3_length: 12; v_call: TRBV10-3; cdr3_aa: CAISETDNEQFF
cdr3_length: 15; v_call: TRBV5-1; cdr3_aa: CASSLAISSYNEQFF
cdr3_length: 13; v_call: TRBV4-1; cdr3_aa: CASSPAVQETQYF
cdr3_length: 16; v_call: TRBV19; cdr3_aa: CASSIGTGSGADTQYF
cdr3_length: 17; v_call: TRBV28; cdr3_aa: CASSHPPDRGGNQPQHF
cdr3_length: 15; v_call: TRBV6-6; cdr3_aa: CASSYPTDRSYEQYF
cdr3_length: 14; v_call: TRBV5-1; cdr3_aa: CASSFSGNTGELFF
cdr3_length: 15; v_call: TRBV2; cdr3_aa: CASNGGGRGYNEQFF
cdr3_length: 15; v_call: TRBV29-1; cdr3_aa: CSAPGDLSSTDTQYF
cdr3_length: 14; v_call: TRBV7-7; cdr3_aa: CASSLGTRQPAQYF
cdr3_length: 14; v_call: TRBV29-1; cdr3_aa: CSADGLASTDTQYF
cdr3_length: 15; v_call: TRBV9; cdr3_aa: CASSIQQGAGEKLFF
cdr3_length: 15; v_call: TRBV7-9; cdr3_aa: CASSSLRGSGEKLFF
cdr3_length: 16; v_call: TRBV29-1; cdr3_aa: CSVGLAGGRGPGEQYF
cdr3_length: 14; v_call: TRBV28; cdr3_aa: CASSLGRANTEAFF
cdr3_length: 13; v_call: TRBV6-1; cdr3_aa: CASSVGETGKAFF
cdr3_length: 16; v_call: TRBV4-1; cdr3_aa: CASSQGGADSYYEQYF
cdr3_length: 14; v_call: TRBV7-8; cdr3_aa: CASSLAGEGGELFF
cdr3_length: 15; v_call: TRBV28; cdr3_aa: CASSDGQGAAYEQYF
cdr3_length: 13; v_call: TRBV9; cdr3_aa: CASSVDSMYGYTF
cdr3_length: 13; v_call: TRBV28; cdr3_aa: CASKAASTDTQYF
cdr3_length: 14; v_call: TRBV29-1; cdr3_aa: CSSWTSGRTDTQYF
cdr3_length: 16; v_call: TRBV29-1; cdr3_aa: CSVEPGTSGSYNEQFF
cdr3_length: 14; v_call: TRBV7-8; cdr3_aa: CASSTRDSTDTQYF
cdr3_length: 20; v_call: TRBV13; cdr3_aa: CASSSSKTSGSAWGGGEQYF
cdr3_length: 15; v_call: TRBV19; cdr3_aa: CASSMLRATGDTQYF
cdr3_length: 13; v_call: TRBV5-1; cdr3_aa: CASSVSGLNGYTF
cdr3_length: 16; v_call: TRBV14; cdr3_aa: CASSHLPGLAAYEQYF
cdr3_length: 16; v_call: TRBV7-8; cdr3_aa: CASSYYRGIDNQPQHF
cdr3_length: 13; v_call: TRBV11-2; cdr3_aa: CASSPVASGTQYF
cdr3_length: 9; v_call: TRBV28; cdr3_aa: CASTPLRFF
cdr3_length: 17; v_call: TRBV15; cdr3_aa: CATSSGLAGGRSYEQYF
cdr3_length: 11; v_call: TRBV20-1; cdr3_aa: CSAGDNNGYTF
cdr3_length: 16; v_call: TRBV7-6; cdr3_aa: CASSLGTSGAYNEQFF
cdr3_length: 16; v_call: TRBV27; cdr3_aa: CASSPLSDSYQETQYF
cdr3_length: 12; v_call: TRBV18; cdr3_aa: CASSPTGDGYTF
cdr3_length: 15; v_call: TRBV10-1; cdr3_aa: CLPLREDTDNSPLHF
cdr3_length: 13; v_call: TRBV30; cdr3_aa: CACSTDSGNTIYF